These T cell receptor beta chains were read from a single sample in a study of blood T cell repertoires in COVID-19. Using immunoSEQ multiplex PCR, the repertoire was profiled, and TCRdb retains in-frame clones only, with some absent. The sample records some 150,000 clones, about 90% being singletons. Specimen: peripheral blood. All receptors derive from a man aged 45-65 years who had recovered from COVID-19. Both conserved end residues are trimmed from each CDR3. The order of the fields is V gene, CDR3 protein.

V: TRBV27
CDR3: ASSLQGGGLALH

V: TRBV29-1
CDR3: SVDPVLYGYT

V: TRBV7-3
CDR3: ASSPSRAVVNAGELF

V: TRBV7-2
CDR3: ASSLGGFLTEAF

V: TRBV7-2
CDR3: ASSLTSGAKQETQY

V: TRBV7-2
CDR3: ASSLRGTRAETQY

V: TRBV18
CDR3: ASSRRTGNTEAF

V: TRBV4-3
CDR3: ASSQKTGSYEQY

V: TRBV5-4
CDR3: ASSWRPLGTEAF

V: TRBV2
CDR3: ASSAVYPTGTGNYGYT

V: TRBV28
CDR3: ASRSIAWQGDTSQF

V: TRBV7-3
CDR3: ASSLGLTGTDTQY

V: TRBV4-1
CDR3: ASSQEDRAIDTQY

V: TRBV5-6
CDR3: ASSKGTGQSDSPLH

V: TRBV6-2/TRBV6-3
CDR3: ASSLPHTDWSYT

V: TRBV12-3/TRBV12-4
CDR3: AILEAGTQY

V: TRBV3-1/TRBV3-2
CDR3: ASSQNIAGAGGDTQY

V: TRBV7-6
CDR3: ASSSDSTRDTQY

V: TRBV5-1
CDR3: ASSLEANVAGGHTDTQY

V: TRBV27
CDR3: ASTPPDSRWRTEAF

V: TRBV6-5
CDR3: ATTRGGAREKLF

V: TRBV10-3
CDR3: AIARQGSNQPQH

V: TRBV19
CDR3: ASSIAPSGSSYNEQF

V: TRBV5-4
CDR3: ASSHGLAGGTDTQY

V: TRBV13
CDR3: ASTGRQSATNEKLF

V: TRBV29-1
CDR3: SVFAGRASYEQY

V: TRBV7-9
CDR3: ASSPNFAGAYNEQF

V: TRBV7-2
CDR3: ASSLDSGREAYNSPLH

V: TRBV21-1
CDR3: ASSKNRRLAGRRDYTGELF

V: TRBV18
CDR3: ASSPTGQGITGELF

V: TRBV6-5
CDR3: ASSYSAGGYEQY

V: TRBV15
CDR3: ATSRGIQGTQETQY

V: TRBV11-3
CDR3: ASSFFYEQY

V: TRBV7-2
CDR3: ASSLYRGREAF

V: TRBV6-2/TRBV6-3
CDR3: ASSFPVTEPGQKTKNIQY

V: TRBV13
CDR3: ASSKRNGQGYEQY

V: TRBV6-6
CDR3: ASRIASEAF

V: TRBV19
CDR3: ASRVTAQETQY

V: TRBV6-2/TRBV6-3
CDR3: ASSYHGTGNQETQY

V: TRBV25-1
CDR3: ASSESGTGSPINYGYT